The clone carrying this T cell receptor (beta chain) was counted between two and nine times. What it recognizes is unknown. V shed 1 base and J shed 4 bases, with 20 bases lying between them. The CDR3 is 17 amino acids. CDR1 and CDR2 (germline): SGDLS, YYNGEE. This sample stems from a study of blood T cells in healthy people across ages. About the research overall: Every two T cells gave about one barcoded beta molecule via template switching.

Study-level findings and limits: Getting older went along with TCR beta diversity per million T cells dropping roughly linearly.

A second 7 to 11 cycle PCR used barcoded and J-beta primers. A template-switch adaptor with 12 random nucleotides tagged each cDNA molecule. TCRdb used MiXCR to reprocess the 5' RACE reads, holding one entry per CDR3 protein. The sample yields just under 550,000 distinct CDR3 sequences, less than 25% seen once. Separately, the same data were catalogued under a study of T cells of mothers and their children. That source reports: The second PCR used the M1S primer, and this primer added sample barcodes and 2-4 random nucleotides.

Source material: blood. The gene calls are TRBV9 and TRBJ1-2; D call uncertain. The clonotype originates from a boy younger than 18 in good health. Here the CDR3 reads CASSVTTAEGRPYGYTF. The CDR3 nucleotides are TGTGCCAGCAGCGTAACTACGGCGGAGGGCCGTCCCTATGGCTACACCTTC.